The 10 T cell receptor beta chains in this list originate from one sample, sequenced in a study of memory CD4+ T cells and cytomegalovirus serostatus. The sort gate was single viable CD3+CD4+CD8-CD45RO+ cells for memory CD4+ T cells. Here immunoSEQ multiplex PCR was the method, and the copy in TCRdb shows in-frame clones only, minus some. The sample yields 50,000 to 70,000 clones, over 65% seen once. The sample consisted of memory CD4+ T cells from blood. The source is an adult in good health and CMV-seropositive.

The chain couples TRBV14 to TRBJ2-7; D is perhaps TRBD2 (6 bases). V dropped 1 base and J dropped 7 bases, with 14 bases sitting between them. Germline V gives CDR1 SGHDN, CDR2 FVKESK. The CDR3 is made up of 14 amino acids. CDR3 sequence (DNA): TGTGCCAGCAGCCAAGCATTAGTAGGGAGGGAGCAGTACTTC. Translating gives CASSQALVGREQYF.

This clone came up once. The CDR3, as DNA: TGTGCCACCAGCAGAGGACAGTCAGAGACCCAGTACTTC. Translated: CATSRGQSETQYF. The chain couples TRBV15 to TRBJ2-5; D is perhaps TRBD1 (5 bases). The germline gives CDR1 LNHNV, CDR2 YYDKDF (reference sequence). The V gene lost 1 base and the J gene lost 4 bases, with 7 bases spanning the gap. There are 13 residues in the CDR3.

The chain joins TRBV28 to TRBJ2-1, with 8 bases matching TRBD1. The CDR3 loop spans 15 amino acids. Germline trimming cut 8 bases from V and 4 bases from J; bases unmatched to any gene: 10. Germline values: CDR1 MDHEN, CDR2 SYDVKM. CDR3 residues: CASFVRQGTYNEQFF. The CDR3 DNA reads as TGTGCCAGCTTCGTGAGACAGGGGACGTACAATGAGCAGTTCTTC.

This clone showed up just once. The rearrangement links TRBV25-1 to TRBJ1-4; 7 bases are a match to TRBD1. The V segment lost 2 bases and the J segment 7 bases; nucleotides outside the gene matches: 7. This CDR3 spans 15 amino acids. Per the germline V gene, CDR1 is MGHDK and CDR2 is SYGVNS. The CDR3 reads CASSERWQGGEKLFF. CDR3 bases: TGTGCCAGCAGTGAACGGTGGCAGGGGGGTGAAAAACTGTTTTTT.

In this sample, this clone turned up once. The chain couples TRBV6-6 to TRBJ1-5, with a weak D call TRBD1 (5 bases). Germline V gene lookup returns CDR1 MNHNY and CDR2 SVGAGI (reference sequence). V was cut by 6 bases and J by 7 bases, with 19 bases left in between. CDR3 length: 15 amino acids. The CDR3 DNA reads TGTGCCAGCAGGTACGAGGCTCAGGGTGTACAGCCCCAGCATTTT. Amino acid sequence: CASRYEAQGVQPQHF.

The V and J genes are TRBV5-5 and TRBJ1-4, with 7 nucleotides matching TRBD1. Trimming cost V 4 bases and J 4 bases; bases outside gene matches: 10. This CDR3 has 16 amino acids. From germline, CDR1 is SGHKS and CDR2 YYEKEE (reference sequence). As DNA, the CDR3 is TGTGCCAGCAGCACCGGGACAGCGGGACTTAATGAAAAACTGTTTTTT. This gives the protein CASSTGTAGLNEKLFF.

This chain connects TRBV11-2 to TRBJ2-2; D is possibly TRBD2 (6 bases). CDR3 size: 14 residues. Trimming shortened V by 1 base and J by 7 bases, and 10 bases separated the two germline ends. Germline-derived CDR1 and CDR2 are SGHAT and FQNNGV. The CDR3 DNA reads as TGTGCCAGCAGCTTAGCGGGAGAAGTCGGGGAGCTGTTTTTT. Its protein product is CASSLAGEVGELFF.

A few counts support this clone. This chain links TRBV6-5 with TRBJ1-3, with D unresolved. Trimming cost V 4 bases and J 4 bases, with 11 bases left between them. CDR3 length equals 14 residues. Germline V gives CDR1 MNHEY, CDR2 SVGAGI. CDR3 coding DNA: TGTGCCAGCAGTTCGGTCGTGTCCGGAAACACCATATATTTT. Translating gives CASSSVVSGNTIYF.

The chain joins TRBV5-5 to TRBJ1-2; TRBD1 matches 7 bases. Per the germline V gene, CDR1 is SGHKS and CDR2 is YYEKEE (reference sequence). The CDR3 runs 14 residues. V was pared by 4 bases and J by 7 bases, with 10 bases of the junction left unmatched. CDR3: CASSTKGADSGYTF. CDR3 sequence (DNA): TGTGCCAGCAGCACTAAGGGGGCTGACTCTGGCTACACCTTC.

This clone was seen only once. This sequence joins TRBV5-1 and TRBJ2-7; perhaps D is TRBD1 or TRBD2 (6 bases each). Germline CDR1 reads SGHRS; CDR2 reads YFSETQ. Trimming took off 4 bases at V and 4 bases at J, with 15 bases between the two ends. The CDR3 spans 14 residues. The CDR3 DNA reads TGCGCCAGCAGCCCCGCAGGGGAGGTGTACGAGCAGTACTTC. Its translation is CASSPAGEVYEQYF.